This T cell receptor beta chain stems from a study of blood T cell repertoires in COVID-19. Turning to the study itself: Acute and convalescent COVID-19 specimens originated in the United States, Italy and Spain. PBMCs, B-cell-depleted T cells, or T cells provided the cDNA or gDNA that made up the material.

Study processing details: Nucleated cell number was recorded as an estimate derived from reference gene primer amplification. Clones were read by immunoSEQ multiplex PCR, and TCRdb kept only the in-frame ones, dropping some. The V and J calls and clone size were taken over from that table, and D and trimming were inferred from the DNA. The sample contains about 140,000 clones, about 80% of which appear only once. This clone showed up just once. Sequencing was performed on peripheral blood. The TCR sequence derives from an older man who had recovered from COVID-19.

CDR3 DNA sequence: TGTGCCAGTAGTATAGCAGGGGGCGATGAGCAGTTCTTC. It translates to CASSIAGGDEQFF. The chain joins TRBV19 to TRBJ2-1; 8 nucleotides line up with TRBD1. Germline V gene lookup returns CDR1 LNHDA and CDR2 SQIVND (reference sequence). This CDR3 comprises 13 residues. V gave up 1 base and J gave up 8 bases; unmatched junction bases: 1.